This TCR beta chain was documented in a study of cytomegalovirus exposure and HLA in healthy donors. The CDR3 length is 14 residues. Trimming removed 5 bases from V and 10 bases from J; junction bases left unmatched: 8. In germline, CDR1 is MNHEY, CDR2 SMNVEV (reference sequence). With 60 Vbeta and 13 Jbeta primers, the PCR was carried out. TCRdb keeps only in-frame clones here, not all; method: immunoSEQ multiplex PCR. The sample includes 150,000 to 190,000 clones, approximately 72% seen only once; the top ten take 1.3% to 1.5%. V gene TRBV27 combines with J gene TRBJ2-1; 10 bases are a match to TRBD2. The sequenced sample was PBMCs. The source is a man aged 18-30 years in good health and CMV-seronegative. This CDR3 reads CASSLAGDFNEQFF. The CDR3 DNA follows: TGTGCCAGCAGTCTAGCGGGGGACTTCAACGAGCAGTTCTTC.